This TCR beta chain was found in a study of blood T cell repertoires in COVID-19. Background on the study: The analysed material was cDNA or gDNA that came from T cells, B-cell-depleted T cells, or PBMCs.

The protocol was immunoSEQ multiplex PCR, while the TCRdb copy is restricted to in-frame clones and leaves out a portion. The sample shows about 38,000 clones, 70% to 90% of them seen only once. CDR3 length: 16 amino acids. Trimming shortened V by 0 bases and J by 0 bases, and 10 bases separated the two germline ends. Germline values: CDR1 SGDLS, CDR2 YYNGEE. This TCR came from a man aged 65-85 years with active COVID-19. The chain uses TRBV9 and TRBJ1-3; D unresolved. Specimen: peripheral blood. The chain's CDR3 is CASSVGAETSGNTIYF. CDR3 coding DNA: TGTGCCAGCAGCGTAGGGGCAGAAACCTCTGGAAACACCATATATTTT.